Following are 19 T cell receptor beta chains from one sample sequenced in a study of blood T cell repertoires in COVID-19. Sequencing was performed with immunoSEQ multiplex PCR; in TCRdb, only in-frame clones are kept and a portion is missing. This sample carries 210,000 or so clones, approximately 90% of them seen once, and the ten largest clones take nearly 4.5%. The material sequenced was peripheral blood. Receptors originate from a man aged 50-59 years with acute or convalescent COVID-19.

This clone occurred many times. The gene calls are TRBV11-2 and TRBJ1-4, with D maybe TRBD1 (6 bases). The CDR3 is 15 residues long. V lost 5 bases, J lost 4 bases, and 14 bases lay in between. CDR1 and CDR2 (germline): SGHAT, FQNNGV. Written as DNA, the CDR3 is TGTGCCAGCAGCCTAGGACAGACTCTTAATGAAAAACTGTTTTTT. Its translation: CASSLGQTLNEKLFF. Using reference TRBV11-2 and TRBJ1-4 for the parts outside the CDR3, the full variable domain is EAGVAQSPRYKIIEKRQSVAFWCNPISGHATLYWYQQILGQGPKLLIQFQNNGVVDDSQLPKDRFSAERLKGVDSTLKIQPAKLEDSAVYLCASSLGQTLNEKLFFGSGTQLSVL.

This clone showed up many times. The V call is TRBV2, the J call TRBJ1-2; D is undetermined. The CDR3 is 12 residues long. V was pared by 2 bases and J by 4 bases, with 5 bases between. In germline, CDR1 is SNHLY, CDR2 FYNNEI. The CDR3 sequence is CASSEIFYGYTF. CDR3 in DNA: TGTGCCAGCAGTGAAATCTTCTATGGCTACACCTTC. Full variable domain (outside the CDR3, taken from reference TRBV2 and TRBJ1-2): EPEVTQTPSHQVTQMGQEVILRCVPISNHLYFYWYRQILGQKVEFLVSFYNNEISEKSEIFDDQFSVERPDGSNFTLKIRSTKLEDSAMYFCASSEIFYGYTFGSGTRLTVV.

The CDR3 DNA follows: TGTGCCAGCAGCCTCTACTTTTTCGGGTCTGGGGCCAACGTCCTGACTTTC. Protein product: CASSLYFFGSGANVLTF. The chain combines TRBV11-2 with TRBJ2-6; D call uncertain. The CDR3 extends over 17 amino acids. Germline V gene lookup returns CDR1 SGHAT and CDR2 FQNNGV. The ends were cut back, 5 bases at V and 1 base at J, with 15 bases in the middle.

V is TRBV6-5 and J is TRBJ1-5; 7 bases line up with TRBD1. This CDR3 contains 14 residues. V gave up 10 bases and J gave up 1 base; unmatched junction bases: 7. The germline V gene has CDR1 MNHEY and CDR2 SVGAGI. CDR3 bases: TGTGCCACTATGAAGACAGGGAGCAATCAGCCCCAGCATTTT. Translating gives CATMKTGSNQPQHF.

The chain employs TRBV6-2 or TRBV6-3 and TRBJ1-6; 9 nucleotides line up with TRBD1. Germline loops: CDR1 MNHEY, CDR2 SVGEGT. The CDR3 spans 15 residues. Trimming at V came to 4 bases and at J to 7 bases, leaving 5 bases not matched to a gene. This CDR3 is CASSLQGARNSPLHF. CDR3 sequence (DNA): TGTGCCAGCAGTTTACAGGGGGCAAGGAATTCACCCCTCCACTTT.

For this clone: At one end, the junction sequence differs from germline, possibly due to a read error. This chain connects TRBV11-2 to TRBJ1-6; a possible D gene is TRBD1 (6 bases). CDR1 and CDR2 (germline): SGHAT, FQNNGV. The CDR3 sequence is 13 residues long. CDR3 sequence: CASSGQYSSPLHF. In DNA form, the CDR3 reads TGTGCCAGCAGCGGACAGTATAGTTCACCCCTCCACTTT.

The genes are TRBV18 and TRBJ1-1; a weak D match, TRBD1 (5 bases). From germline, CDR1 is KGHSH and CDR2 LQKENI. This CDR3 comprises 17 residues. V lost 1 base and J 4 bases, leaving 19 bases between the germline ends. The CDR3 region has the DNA TGTGCCAGCTCACCACGGCAGGGCATAGGGGAGGGCACTGAAGCTTTCTTT. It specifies CASSPRQGIGEGTEAFF. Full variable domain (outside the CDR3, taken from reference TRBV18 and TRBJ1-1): NAGVMQNPRHLVRRRGQEARLRCSPMKGHSHVYWYRQLPEEGLKFMVYLQKENIIDESGMPKERFSAEFPKEGPSILRIQQVVRGDSAAYFCASSPRQGIGEGTEAFFGQGTRLTVV.

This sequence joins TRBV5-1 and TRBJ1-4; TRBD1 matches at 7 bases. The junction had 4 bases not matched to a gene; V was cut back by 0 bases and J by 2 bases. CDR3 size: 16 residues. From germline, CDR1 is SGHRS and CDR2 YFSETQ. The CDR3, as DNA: TGCGCCAGCAGCTTGGGACAGGGAGCGACTAATGAAAAACTGTTTTTT. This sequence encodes CASSLGQGATNEKLFF.

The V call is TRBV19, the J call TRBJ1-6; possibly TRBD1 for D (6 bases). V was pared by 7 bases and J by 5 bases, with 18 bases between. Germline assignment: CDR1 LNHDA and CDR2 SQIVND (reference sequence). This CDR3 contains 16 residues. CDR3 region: CASTPFGQLHNSPLHF. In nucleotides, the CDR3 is TGTGCCAGTACGCCATTCGGACAGCTTCATAATTCACCCCTCCACTTT.

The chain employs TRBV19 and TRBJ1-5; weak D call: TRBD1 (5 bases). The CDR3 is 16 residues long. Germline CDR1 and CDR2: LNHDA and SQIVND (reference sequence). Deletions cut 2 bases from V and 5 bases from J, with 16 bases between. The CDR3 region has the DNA TGTGCCAGTAGTATAAGGGTCCGGGACTCAGATCAGCCCCAGCATTTT. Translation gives CASSIRVRDSDQPQHF.

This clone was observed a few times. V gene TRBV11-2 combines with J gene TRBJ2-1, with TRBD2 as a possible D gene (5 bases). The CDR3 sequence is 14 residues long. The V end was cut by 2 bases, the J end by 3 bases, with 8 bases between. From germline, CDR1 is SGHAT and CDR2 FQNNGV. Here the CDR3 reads CASSLPGNYNEQFF. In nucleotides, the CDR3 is TGTGCCAGCAGCTTACCGGGGAACTACAATGAGCAGTTCTTC.

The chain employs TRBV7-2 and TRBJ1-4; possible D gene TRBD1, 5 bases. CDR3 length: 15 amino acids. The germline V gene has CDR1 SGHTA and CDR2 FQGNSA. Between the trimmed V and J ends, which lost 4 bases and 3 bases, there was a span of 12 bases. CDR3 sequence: CASSSSGFANEKLFF. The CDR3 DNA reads TGTGCCAGCAGCTCATCAGGGTTCGCTAATGAAAAACTGTTTTTT.

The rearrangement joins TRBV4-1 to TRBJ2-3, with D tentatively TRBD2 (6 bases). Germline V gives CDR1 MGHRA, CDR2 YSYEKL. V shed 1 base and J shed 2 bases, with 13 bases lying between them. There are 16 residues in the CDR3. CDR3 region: CASSQAGAGYTDTQYF. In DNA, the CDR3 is TGCGCCAGCAGCCAAGCTGGTGCGGGGTACACAGATACGCAGTATTTT.

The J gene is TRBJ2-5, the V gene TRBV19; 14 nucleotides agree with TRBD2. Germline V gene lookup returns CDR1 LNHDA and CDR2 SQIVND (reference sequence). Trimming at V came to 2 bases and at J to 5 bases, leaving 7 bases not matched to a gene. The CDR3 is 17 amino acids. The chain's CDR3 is CASSITGTSGGWETQYF. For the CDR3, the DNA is TGTGCCAGTAGTATAACCGGGACTAGCGGGGGTTGGGAGACCCAGTACTTC.

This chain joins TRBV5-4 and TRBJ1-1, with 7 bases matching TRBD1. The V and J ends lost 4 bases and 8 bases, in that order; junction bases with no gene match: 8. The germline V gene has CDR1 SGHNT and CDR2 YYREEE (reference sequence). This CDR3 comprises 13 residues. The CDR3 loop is CASSLDRQVEAFF. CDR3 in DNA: TGTGCCAGCAGCCTGGACAGGCAGGTCGAAGCTTTCTTT.

In nucleotides, the CDR3 is TGTGCCAGTAGCCTAGCGGGGGCCACGTACAATGAGCAGTTCTTC. Translating gives CASSLAGATYNEQFF. The chain carries TRBV19 and TRBJ2-1; 10 positions match TRBD2. The CDR3 sequence is 15 residues long. The germline V gene encodes CDR1 LNHDA and CDR2 SQIVND (reference sequence). J was trimmed by 4 bases and V by 6 bases; bases with no gene match: 6.

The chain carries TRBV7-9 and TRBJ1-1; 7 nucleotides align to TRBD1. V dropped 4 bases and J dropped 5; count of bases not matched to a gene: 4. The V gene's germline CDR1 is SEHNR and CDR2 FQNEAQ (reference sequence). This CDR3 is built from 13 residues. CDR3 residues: CASSWSGGTEAFF. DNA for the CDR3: TGTGCCAGCAGCTGGTCAGGGGGAACTGAAGCTTTCTTT.

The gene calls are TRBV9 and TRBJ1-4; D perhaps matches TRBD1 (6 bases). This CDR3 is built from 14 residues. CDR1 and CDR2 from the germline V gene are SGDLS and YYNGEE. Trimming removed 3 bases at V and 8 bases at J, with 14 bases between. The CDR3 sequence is CASSALRGSEKLFF. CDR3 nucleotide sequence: TGTGCCAGCAGCGCCCTGAGGGGGAGCGAAAAACTGTTTTTT.

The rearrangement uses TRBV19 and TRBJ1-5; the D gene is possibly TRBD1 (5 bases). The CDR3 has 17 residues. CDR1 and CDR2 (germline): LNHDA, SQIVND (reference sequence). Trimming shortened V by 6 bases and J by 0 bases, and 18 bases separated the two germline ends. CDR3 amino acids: CASRGGLLQGSNQPQHF. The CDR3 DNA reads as TGTGCCAGTAGGGGAGGTCTCCTTCAGGGTAGCAATCAGCCCCAGCATTTT.